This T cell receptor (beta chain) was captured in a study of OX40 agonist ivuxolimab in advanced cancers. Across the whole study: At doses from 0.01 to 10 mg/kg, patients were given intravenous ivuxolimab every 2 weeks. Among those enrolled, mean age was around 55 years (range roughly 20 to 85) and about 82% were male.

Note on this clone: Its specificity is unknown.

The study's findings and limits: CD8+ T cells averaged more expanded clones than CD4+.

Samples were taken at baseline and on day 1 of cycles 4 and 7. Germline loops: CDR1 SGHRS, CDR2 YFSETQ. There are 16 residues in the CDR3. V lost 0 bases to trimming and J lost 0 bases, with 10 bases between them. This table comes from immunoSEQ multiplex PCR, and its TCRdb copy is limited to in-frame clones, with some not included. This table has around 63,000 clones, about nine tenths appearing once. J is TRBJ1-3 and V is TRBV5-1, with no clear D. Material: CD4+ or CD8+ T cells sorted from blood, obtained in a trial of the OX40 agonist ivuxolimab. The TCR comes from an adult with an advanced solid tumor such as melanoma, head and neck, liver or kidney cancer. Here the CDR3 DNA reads TGCGCCAGCAGCTTGGGGGCAGTCGGCTCTGGAAACACCATATATTTT. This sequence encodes CASSLGAVGSGNTIYF.